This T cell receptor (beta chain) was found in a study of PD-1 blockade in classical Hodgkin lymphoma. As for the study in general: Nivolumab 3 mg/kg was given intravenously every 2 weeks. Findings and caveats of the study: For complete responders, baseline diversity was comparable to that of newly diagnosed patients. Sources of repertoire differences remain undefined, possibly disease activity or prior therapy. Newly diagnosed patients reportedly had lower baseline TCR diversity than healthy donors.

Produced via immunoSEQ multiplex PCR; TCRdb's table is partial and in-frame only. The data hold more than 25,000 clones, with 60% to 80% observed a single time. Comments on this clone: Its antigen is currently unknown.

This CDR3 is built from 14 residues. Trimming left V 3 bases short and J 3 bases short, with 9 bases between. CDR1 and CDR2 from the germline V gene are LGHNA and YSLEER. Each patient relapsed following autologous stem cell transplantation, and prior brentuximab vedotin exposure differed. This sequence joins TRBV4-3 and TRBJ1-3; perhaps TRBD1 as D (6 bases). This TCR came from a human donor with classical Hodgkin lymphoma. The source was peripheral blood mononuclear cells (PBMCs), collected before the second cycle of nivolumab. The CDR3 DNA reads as TGCGCCAGCAGCCAGGGGGCTGGTGGAAACACCATATATTTT. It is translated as CASSQGAGGNTIYF.